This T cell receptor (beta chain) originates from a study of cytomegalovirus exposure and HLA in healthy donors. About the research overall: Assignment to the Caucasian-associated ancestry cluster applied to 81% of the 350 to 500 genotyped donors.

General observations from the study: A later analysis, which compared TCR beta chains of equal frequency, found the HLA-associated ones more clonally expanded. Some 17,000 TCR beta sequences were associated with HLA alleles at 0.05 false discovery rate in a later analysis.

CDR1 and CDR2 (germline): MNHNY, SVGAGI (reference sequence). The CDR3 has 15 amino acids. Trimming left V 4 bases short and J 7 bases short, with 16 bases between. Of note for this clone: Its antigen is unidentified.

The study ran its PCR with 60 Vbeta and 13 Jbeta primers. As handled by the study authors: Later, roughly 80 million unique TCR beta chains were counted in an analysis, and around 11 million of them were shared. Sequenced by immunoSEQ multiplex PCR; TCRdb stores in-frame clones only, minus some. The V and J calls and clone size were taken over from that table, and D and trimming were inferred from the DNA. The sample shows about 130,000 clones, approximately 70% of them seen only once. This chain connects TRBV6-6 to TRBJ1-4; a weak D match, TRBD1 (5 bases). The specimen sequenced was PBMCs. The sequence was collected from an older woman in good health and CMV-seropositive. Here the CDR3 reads CASSFSKGLGEKLFF. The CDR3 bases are TGTGCCAGCAGTTTTAGCAAGGGGCTGGGTGAAAAACTGTTTTTT.